This record concerns one TCR beta chain sequence. Its antigen is unknown. Using a J-beta primer mix together with a sample-barcoded 5' primer, a second PCR was run for about 6 to 12 cycles. TCRdb reanalysed the 5' RACE reads using MiXCR and keeps one entry per CDR3 protein. The table shows fewer than 950,000 distinct CDR3 sequences, with under 40% occurring only once. This specimen comes from a study of blood T cells in healthy people across ages. No fewer than 5.5 micrograms of total RNA were isolated from every sample. Study-level findings and limits: Long-lived donors carried more naive CD4+ cells and greater diversity than aged donors.

The V gene's germline CDR1 is SGHRS and CDR2 YFSETQ. V was trimmed by 9 bases and J by 2 bases, leaving 22 bases between them. The CDR3 is made up of 16 amino acids. The chain couples TRBV5-1 to TRBJ2-3; D gene uncertain. The sequenced material came from blood. The source is a man aged 18 to 30 in good health. CDR3 in amino acids: CATAGGGPGFTDTQYF. In DNA form, the CDR3 reads TGCGCCACAGCAGGTGGCGGACCGGGCTTCACAGATACGCAGTATTTT. Together with reference TRBV5-1 and TRBJ2-3, the CDR3 gives the full variable domain: KAGVTQTPRYLIKTRGQQVTLSCSPISGHRSVSWYQQTPGQGLQFLFEYFSETQRNKGNFPGRFSGRQFSNSRSEMNVSTLELGDSALYLCATAGGGPGFTDTQYFGPGTRLTVL.